These 2 T cell receptor beta chains came from one sample sequenced in a study of control samples from healthy donors and cancer patients. The repertoire was sequenced with immunoSEQ multiplex PCR; TCRdb's copy has only in-frame clones and lacks some. The sample includes about 160,000 clones, 80% to 90% of them seen just once. Sequenced: blood. The receptor set was obtained from a man between 25 and 39 years old in good health.

A word on this clone: The junction shows a germline mismatch at one end, possibly a read error. The chain uses TRBV6-5 and TRBJ2-3, with no clear D. Germline V gives CDR1 MNHEY, CDR2 SVGAGI. This CDR3 contains 14 residues. DNA for the CDR3: TGTGCCAGCAGATACTTCGCCGGCGCAGATACGCAGTATTTT. Amino acids: CASRYFAGADTQYF.

The CDR3 spells CASSEPGQVDWYQETQYF. In nucleotides, the CDR3 is TGTGCCAGCAGTGAACCGGGACAGGTCGATTGGTACCAAGAGACCCAGTACTTC. The chain links TRBV6-1 to TRBJ2-5, with 8 bases that match TRBD1. The germline V gene encodes CDR1 MNHNS and CDR2 SASEGT. The CDR3 has 18 residues. V gave up 2 bases and J gave up 0 bases; unmatched junction bases: 11.